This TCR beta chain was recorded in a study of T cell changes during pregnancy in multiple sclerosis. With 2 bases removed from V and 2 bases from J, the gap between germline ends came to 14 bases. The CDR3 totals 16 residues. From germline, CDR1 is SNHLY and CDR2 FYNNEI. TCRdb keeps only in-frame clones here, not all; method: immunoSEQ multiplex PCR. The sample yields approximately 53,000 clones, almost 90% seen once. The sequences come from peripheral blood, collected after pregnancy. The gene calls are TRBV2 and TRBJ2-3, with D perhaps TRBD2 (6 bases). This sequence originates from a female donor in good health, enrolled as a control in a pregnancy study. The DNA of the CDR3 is TGTGCCAGCAGTGAAAGGAGGGCAGGGACCACAGATACGCAGTATTTT. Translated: CASSERRAGTTDTQYF.